What follows are 13 T cell receptor beta chains derived from one specimen sequenced in a study of cytomegalovirus exposure and HLA in healthy donors. 13 Jbeta primers and 60 Vbeta primers were used for the PCR. The data were produced by immunoSEQ multiplex PCR, yet TCRdb's version contains in-frame clones alone and is incomplete. The sample contains about 150,000 clones, about three fifths of which appear only once. Sequencing input: PBMCs. These receptors were collected from a woman between 55 and 75 years old in good health and CMV-seropositive.

V gene TRBV7-2 combines with J gene TRBJ2-7, with a weak D call TRBD1 (6 bases). Trimming cost V 5 bases and J 1 base, with 12 bases left between them. Germline V lookup: CDR1 SGHTA, CDR2 FQGNSA. The CDR3 consists of 14 residues. The chain's CDR3 is CASSPGTPSYEQYF. Here the CDR3 DNA reads TGTGCCAGCAGCCCGGGGACACCTTCCTACGAGCAGTACTTC. Together with reference TRBV7-2 and TRBJ2-7, the CDR3 gives the full variable domain: GAGVSQSPSNKVTEKGKDVELRCDPISGHTALYWYRQSLGQGLEFLIYFQGNSAPDKSGLPSDRFSAERTGGSVSTLTIQRTQQEDSAVYLCASSPGTPSYEQYFGPGTRLTVT.

This clone was found a few times. The J gene is TRBJ2-3, the V gene TRBV28; D is unresolved. Germline values: CDR1 MDHEN, CDR2 SYDVKM. The CDR3 runs 14 residues. Trimming left V 5 bases short and J 3 bases short, with 12 bases between. The CDR3 is CASSPPARTDTQYF. CDR3 coding DNA: TGTGCCAGCAGTCCCCCGGCTAGGACAGATACGCAGTATTTT.

The rearrangement joins TRBV7-8 to TRBJ2-7; 7 bases are shared with TRBD1. The CDR3 length is 14 residues. J was trimmed by 2 bases and V by 2 bases; bases with no gene match: 3. The germline gives CDR1 SGHVS, CDR2 FQNEAQ. CDR3 sequence reads: CASSLRQGPYEQYF. In DNA form, the CDR3 reads TGTGCCAGCAGCTTAAGACAGGGTCCCTACGAGCAGTACTTC.

The chain is built from TRBV10-3 and TRBJ1-1; 7 nucleotides match TRBD1. The germline V gene has CDR1 ENHRY and CDR2 SYGVKD. V gave up 5 bases and J gave up 2 bases; unmatched junction bases: 5. The CDR3 sequence is 14 residues long. CDR3 residues: CAISIGTVNTEAFF. CDR3 sequence (DNA): TGTGCCATCAGTATAGGGACAGTAAACACTGAAGCTTTCTTT.

The chain recombines TRBV7-2 with TRBJ2-7; 11 nucleotides align to TRBD2. This CDR3 has 18 amino acids. The germline CDR1 and CDR2 sequences are SGHTA and FQGNSA. With 1 base clipped from V and 2 bases from J, the junction kept 10 bases outside the gene matches. The CDR3 loop reads CASSLVIGSLAGAYEQYF. CDR3 coding DNA: TGTGCCAGCAGCTTAGTGATAGGGTCACTAGCGGGAGCCTACGAGCAGTACTTC.

Concerning this clone itself: Other DNA sequences from this sample encode an identical CDR3 as well. The chain joins TRBV30 to TRBJ2-2, with a weak D call TRBD1 (5 bases). With 3 bases removed from V and 4 bases from J, the gap between germline ends came to 15 bases. From germline, CDR1 is GTSNPN and CDR2 SVGIG (reference sequence). CDR3 length equals 15 residues. CDR3 bases: TGTGCCTGGAGCGGAGCGAGCCAGGGCACCGGGGAGCTGTTTTTT. As protein: CAWSGASQGTGELFF.

Written as DNA, the CDR3 is TGTGCCAGCAGCCGGACAGATTACTCCTACGAGCAGTACTTC. As protein: CASSRTDYSYEQYF. The chain links TRBV5-6 to TRBJ2-5, with a weak D call TRBD1 (6 bases). The J call is doubtful: the DNA matches TRBJ2-7 better. The CDR3 is 14 amino acids. Germline CDR1 SGHDT, CDR2 YYEEEE.

The chain combines TRBV9 with TRBJ1-4; 8 bases are shared with TRBD1. Unmatched junction bases numbered 0, after V lost 0 bases and J lost 5 bases. From germline, CDR1 is SGDLS and CDR2 YYNGEE. The CDR3 sequence is 14 residues long. Written as DNA, the CDR3 is TGTGCCAGCAGCGTAGACAGGGGGAATGAAAAACTGTTTTTT. It yields the protein CASSVDRGNEKLFF.

The rearrangement uses TRBV5-1 and TRBJ2-7; TRBD1 aligns across 8 bases. CDR3 length equals 14 residues. J was trimmed by 5 bases and V by 4 bases; bases with no gene match: 8. Per germline, CDR1 SGHRS and CDR2 YFSETQ. CDR3 in DNA: TGCGCCAGCAGCGCGGACAGGGAAGGTGACGAGCAGTACTTC. This translates into CASSADREGDEQYF.

CDR3 loop: CATSRDWAGQPQHF. The CDR3 bases are TGTGCCACCAGCAGAGATTGGGCGGGGCAGCCCCAGCATTTT. The V and J genes are TRBV15 and TRBJ1-5; no reliable D call. The ends were cut back, 0 bases at V and 7 bases at J, with 10 bases in the middle. The germline gives CDR1 LNHNV, CDR2 YYDKDF (reference sequence). The CDR3 totals 14 residues.

The chain links TRBV28 to TRBJ1-1, with a possible D match to TRBD1 (6 bases). This CDR3 has 15 residues. With 5 bases removed from V and 0 bases from J, the gap between germline ends came to 13 bases. From germline, CDR1 is MDHEN and CDR2 SYDVKM. This CDR3 is CASSPWTEMNTEAFF. The DNA of the CDR3 is TGTGCCAGCAGTCCATGGACAGAGATGAACACTGAAGCTTTCTTT.

The rearrangement uses TRBV19 and TRBJ1-1; 7 bases are shared with TRBD1. Trimming at V came to 2 bases and at J to 4 bases, leaving 1 base not matched to a gene. CDR3 length: 13 amino acids. CDR1 and CDR2 from the germline V gene are LNHDA and SQIVND (reference sequence). CDR3 loop: CASSIPGGTEAFF. CDR3 coding DNA: TGTGCCAGTAGTATACCAGGGGGCACTGAAGCTTTCTTT.

This chain uses TRBV7-8 with TRBJ2-7, with D maybe TRBD1 (6 bases). V was shortened by 5 bases and J by 3 bases, with 14 bases between the two germline ends. The CDR3 is 14 residues long. Germline CDR1 is SGHVS and CDR2 is FQNEAQ. The CDR3 bases are TGTGCCAGCAGCCCCCCCGGGACACACTACGAGCAGTACTTC. Its protein is CASSPPGTHYEQYF.